Following are 15 T cell receptor beta chains from one sample sequenced in a study of CD8 T cells in Susac syndrome. Random hexamers served to reverse transcribe roughly 0.5 to 1 ug RNA. TCRdb analysed the immunoSEQ multiplex PCR reads with MiXCR anew, one entry per CDR3 protein. The data hold under 150,000 distinct CDR3 sequences, with over 90% observed a single time. Sample: CD4+ T cells from PBMCs. The receptors stem from a human donor with Susac syndrome.

The rearrangement joins TRBV11-2 to TRBJ2-2; D perhaps matches TRBD1 (5 bases). CDR3 size: 13 residues. V lost 5 bases, J lost 5 bases, and 9 bases lay in between. Germline V CDR1 and CDR2: SGHAT, FQNNGV. The CDR3 loop is CASSLGATGELFF. CDR3 coding DNA: TGTGCCAGCAGCCTTGGGGCGACCGGGGAGCTGTTTTTT.

The V call is TRBV5-1, the J call TRBJ2-5; D is perhaps TRBD2 (6 bases). V was clipped by 4 bases and J by 4 bases, with 17 bases between them. The CDR3 is made up of 15 amino acids. Germline V gene data show CDR1 as SGHRS and CDR2 as YFSETQ. The CDR3, as DNA: TGCGCCAGCAGCACCCGATTTAGGGGAGGAGAGACCCAGTACTTC. Its translation: CASSTRFRGGETQYF.

This clonotype has only a few counts. CDR3 sequence: CASSQGSGGPEAFF. In DNA, the CDR3 is TGTGCCAGCAGCCAAGGTTCCGGGGGCCCTGAAGCTTTCTTT. J is TRBJ1-1 and V is TRBV3-1; TRBD1 might be the D (6 bases). The CDR3 is made up of 14 amino acids. Germline V gives CDR1 LGHDT, CDR2 YNNKEL (reference sequence). V lost 1 base, J lost 6 bases, and 12 bases lay in between. Using reference TRBV3-1 and TRBJ1-1 for the parts outside the CDR3, the full variable domain is DTAVSQTPKYLVTQMGNDKSIKCEQNLGHDTMYWYKQDSKKFLKIMFSYNNKELIINETVPNRFSPKSPDKAHLNLHINSLELGDSAVYFCASSQGSGGPEAFFGQGTRLTVV.

The V and J genes are TRBV30 and TRBJ1-2; D is unresolved. V lost 3 bases, J lost 6 bases, and 20 bases lay in between. Germline V lookup: CDR1 GTSNPN, CDR2 SVGIG (reference sequence). The CDR3 is 15 residues long. Here the CDR3 reads CAWSRLQRPVDGYTF. CDR3 DNA: TGTGCCTGGAGCCGCCTACAGCGTCCCGTTGATGGCTACACCTTC.

The gene calls are TRBV5-1 and TRBJ1-1; D uncertain. The CDR3 loop spans 15 amino acids. V lost 2 bases, J lost 8 bases, and 19 bases lay in between. Per the germline V gene, CDR1 is SGHRS and CDR2 is YFSETQ. The CDR3 spells CASSFGASGLAEAFF. Written as DNA, the CDR3 is TGCGCCAGCAGCTTTGGAGCTTCAGGACTTGCCGAAGCTTTCTTT.

This rearrangement joins TRBV3-1 to TRBJ2-5; unclear D gene. The germline V and J ends were trimmed by 2 bases and 8 bases, with 12 bases remaining between them. This CDR3 has 13 amino acids. Germline assignment: CDR1 LGHDT and CDR2 YNNKEL (reference sequence). CDR3 bases: TGTGCCAGCAGCCAATCTGGCCGATCCACCCAGTACTTC. Encoded protein: CASSQSGRSTQYF.

The rearrangement links TRBV12-3 or TRBV12-4 to TRBJ2-1, with 8 bases lining up with TRBD1. CDR3 size: 15 residues. The V segment lost 4 bases and the J segment 7 bases; nucleotides outside the gene matches: 9. CDR3 protein: CASSSPDRGGNEQFF. The CDR3 DNA is TGTGCCAGCAGTTCCCCTGACAGGGGTGGGAATGAGCAGTTCTTC.

This chain links TRBV5-6 with TRBJ1-2; D is unclear. The germline CDR1 and CDR2 sequences are SGHDT and YYEEEE. This CDR3 comprises 14 residues. V lost 0 bases and J 0 bases, leaving 6 bases between the germline ends. The CDR3 protein is CASSLGSANYGYTF. The CDR3, as DNA: TGTGCCAGCAGCTTGGGCTCCGCTAACTATGGCTACACCTTC. The full variable domain, in which reference TRBV5-6 and TRBJ1-2 provide the parts outside the CDR3, is DAGVTQSPTHLIKTRGQQVTLRCSPKSGHDTVSWYQQALGQGPQFIFQYYEEEERQRGNFPDRFSGHQFPNYSSELNVNALLLGDSALYLCASSLGSANYGYTFGSGTRLTVV.

V and J are TRBV27 and TRBJ2-5, with D perhaps matching TRBD1 (6 bases). V gave up 5 bases and J gave up 7 bases, with 20 bases separating them. This CDR3 contains 15 residues. Germline assignment: CDR1 MNHEY and CDR2 SMNVEV (reference sequence). CDR3 protein: CASSRTVSTGGTQYF. DNA of the CDR3: TGTGCCAGCAGTCGGACAGTTTCCACCGGTGGGACCCAGTACTTC.

The V call is TRBV30, the J call TRBJ1-3; a possible D gene is TRBD1 (6 bases). Germline CDR1 is GTSNPN and CDR2 is SVGIG (reference sequence). Trimming removed 7 bases at V and 7 bases at J, with 20 bases between. The CDR3 runs 14 residues. CDR3 residues: CAFVRGGRGNTIYF. The CDR3 DNA reads TGTGCCTTTGTCCGCGGGGGCCGCGGGAACACCATATATTTT.

CDR3 bases: TGTGCCAGCAGCCAAGACGACAGGGACAACTATGGCTACACCTTC. This sequence encodes CASSQDDRDNYGYTF. This rearrangement joins TRBV4-2 to TRBJ1-2; 7 nucleotides line up with TRBD1. J was trimmed by 2 bases and V by 0 bases; bases with no gene match: 3. Per the germline V gene, CDR1 is LGHNA and CDR2 is YNFKEQ. The CDR3 totals 15 residues.

The chain recombines TRBV4-2 with TRBJ2-5; TRBD2 matches 12 bases. With 0 bases clipped from V and 7 bases from J, the junction kept 6 bases outside the gene matches. This CDR3 has 16 amino acids. Looked up from germline, CDR1 is LGHNA and CDR2 is YNFKEQ. CDR3 amino acids: CASSQDRPSGRGTQYF. The CDR3 nucleotides are TGTGCCAGCAGCCAAGATCGCCCTAGCGGGAGGGGGACCCAGTACTTC.

The chain carries TRBV28 and TRBJ1-2, with D hard to call. The germline V gene has CDR1 MDHEN and CDR2 SYDVKM. The CDR3 runs to 13 residues. V shed 8 bases and J shed 4 bases, with 14 bases lying between them. CDR3 residues: CASSRPPAYGYTF. The CDR3 region has the DNA TGTGCCAGCTCTCGCCCACCCGCCTATGGCTACACCTTC.

This chain links TRBV29-1 with TRBJ2-5, with D perhaps matching TRBD1 (5 bases). CDR1 is SQVTM and CDR2 is ANQGSEA in the germline V gene. Trimming removed 5 bases at V and 7 bases at J, with 20 bases between. The CDR3 length is 14 residues. The CDR3 protein is CSVMDTGGWATQYF. The CDR3 region has the DNA TGCAGCGTTATGGACACTGGCGGATGGGCGACCCAGTACTTC.

The genes are TRBV15 and TRBJ2-1; 11 positions match TRBD2. Unmatched junction bases numbered 10, after V lost 3 bases and J lost 6 bases. Germline V gene lookup returns CDR1 LNHNV and CDR2 YYDKDF (reference sequence). The CDR3 consists of 17 residues. CDR3 nucleotides: TGTGCCACCAGCAGGGGTTTAGCGGGGGGGCGATTCAATGAGCAGTTCTTC. This sequence encodes CATSRGLAGGRFNEQFF.